Listed below are T cell receptor beta chains from one sample, sequenced in a study of T-cell memory formation after mild COVID-19. Each CDR3 protein is one row after TCRdb ran MiXCR on the 5' RACE reads. The sample includes about 240,000 distinct CDR3 sequences, 8% to 9.5% seen only once; the top ten take 20% to 25%. Sequencing was carried out using PBMCs or a T cell subset sorted from them (not recorded which). The receptors shown here come from a young man who had mild COVID-19 (a few samples of this study predate the infection). Cell type and time point are not known. Both conserved end residues are part of each CDR3. A D gene is named only where the DNA matches it firmly. Clone size is stated in some rows and not others, as once, few, many or a class when expanded.

j_gene: TRBJ1-5; d_gene: .; abundance: few; v_gene: TRBV5-1; CDR3nt: TGCGCCAGCAGCTTGGACAGGGCCGGGGGTCAGCCCCAGCATTTT; CDR3aa: CASSLDRAGGQPQHF
j_gene: TRBJ2-7; d_gene: .; abundance: few; v_gene: TRBV27; CDR3nt: TGTGCCAGCAGTTTACAGGGGCCCTACGAGCAGTACTTC; CDR3aa: CASSLQGPYEQYF
j_gene: TRBJ2-2; d_gene: .; abundance: .; v_gene: TRBV5-1; CDR3nt: TGCGCCAGCAGCGTACAGAACACCGGGGAGCTGTTTTTT; CDR3aa: CASSVQNTGELFF
j_gene: TRBJ1-2; d_gene: .; abundance: many; v_gene: TRBV6-2/TRBV6-3; CDR3nt: TGTGCCAGCAACGACCAGCGGGACACCCTTAAGGGGTATGGCTACACCTTC; CDR3aa: CASNDQRDTLKGYGYTF
j_gene: TRBJ1-4; d_gene: TRBD1; abundance: .; v_gene: TRBV15; CDR3nt: TGTGCCACCAGCAAACAGGGGGCAACTAATGAAAAACTGTTTTTT; CDR3aa: CATSKQGATNEKLFF
j_gene: TRBJ2-3; d_gene: .; abundance: many; v_gene: TRBV4-3; CDR3nt: TGCGCCAGCAGCCAGGAACAGGGACGTCGGGATACGCAGTATTTT; CDR3aa: CASSQEQGRRDTQYF
j_gene: TRBJ2-5; d_gene: TRBD1; abundance: .; v_gene: TRBV20-1; CDR3nt: TGCAGTGCTAGAATACGGGACAGCCAAGAGACCCAGTACTTC; CDR3aa: CSARIRDSQETQYF
j_gene: TRBJ1-6; d_gene: .; abundance: few; v_gene: TRBV4-2; CDR3nt: TGTGCCAGCAGCCAAGACAGCGGGGGCTCACCCCTCCACTTT; CDR3aa: CASSQDSGGSPLHF
j_gene: TRBJ1-5; d_gene: .; abundance: .; v_gene: TRBV7-6; CDR3nt: TGTGCCAGCAGCCTTCGTTCGGGGTTTGGCAATCAGCCCCAGCATTTT; CDR3aa: CASSLRSGFGNQPQHF
j_gene: TRBJ1-3; d_gene: .; abundance: many; v_gene: TRBV7-6; CDR3nt: TGTGCCAGCAGCTTGAGGGGAGCTGGAAACACCATATATTTT; CDR3aa: CASSLRGAGNTIYF
j_gene: TRBJ1-5; d_gene: .; abundance: .; v_gene: TRBV6-7; CDR3nt: TGTGCCAGCGGACCGGGAGATATGTCCCATCAGCCCCAGCATTTT; CDR3aa: CASGPGDMSHQPQHF
j_gene: TRBJ2-1; d_gene: .; abundance: .; v_gene: TRBV5-7; CDR3nt: TGTGCCAGCAGGTGGGACAATGAGCAGTTCTTC; CDR3aa: CASRWDNEQFF
j_gene: TRBJ1-1; d_gene: TRBD1; abundance: .; v_gene: TRBV12-3/TRBV12-4; CDR3nt: TGTGCCAGCAGCTTCGCAGGGACAGTGAACACTGAAGCTTTCTTT; CDR3aa: CASSFAGTVNTEAFF
j_gene: TRBJ1-6; d_gene: .; abundance: many; v_gene: TRBV5-8; CDR3nt: TGTGCCAGCAGCAGGGACCTTAATTCACCCCTCCACTTT; CDR3aa: CASSRDLNSPLHF
j_gene: TRBJ2-7; d_gene: TRBD1; abundance: .; v_gene: TRBV4-2; CDR3nt: TGTGCCAGCAGCCAATCGGACAGGGGGATCGTCTACGAGCAGTACTTC; CDR3aa: CASSQSDRGIVYEQYF
j_gene: TRBJ1-1; d_gene: .; abundance: few; v_gene: TRBV5-1; CDR3nt: TGCGCCAGCAGCCAGGGACCTGAGAACACTGAAGCTTTCTTT; CDR3aa: CASSQGPENTEAFF
j_gene: TRBJ1-5; d_gene: TRBD1; abundance: .; v_gene: TRBV5-1; CDR3nt: TGCGCCAGCAGCCCCGGGACAGGGGGCGTCGGACAGCCCCAGCATTTT; CDR3aa: CASSPGTGGVGQPQHF
j_gene: TRBJ1-1; d_gene: .; abundance: few; v_gene: TRBV7-2; CDR3nt: TGTGCCAGCAGCGCACTACGGAGCCGAGGCACTGAAGCTTTCTTT; CDR3aa: CASSALRSRGTEAFF
j_gene: TRBJ1-2; d_gene: .; abundance: .; v_gene: TRBV19; CDR3nt: TGTGCCAGTAGTATGAGGTCCAGGGTCCATGGCTACACCTTC; CDR3aa: CASSMRSRVHGYTF
j_gene: TRBJ2-5; d_gene: .; abundance: many; v_gene: TRBV5-1; CDR3nt: TGCGCCAGCAGAGACCAGGGGGGCTCGGGAGAGACCCAGTACTTC; CDR3aa: CASRDQGGSGETQYF
j_gene: TRBJ1-2; d_gene: .; abundance: .; v_gene: TRBV7-9; CDR3nt: TGTGCCAGCAGCGGATCACAGGGCCTGGACTATGGCTACACCTTC; CDR3aa: CASSGSQGLDYGYTF
j_gene: TRBJ1-6; d_gene: .; abundance: .; v_gene: TRBV6-1; CDR3nt: TGTGCCGGACGGGGTGGGCAGAGGTCACCCCTCCACTTT; CDR3aa: CAGRGGQRSPLHF
j_gene: TRBJ1-2; d_gene: .; abundance: .; v_gene: TRBV9; CDR3nt: TGTGCCAGCAGCGTAGCGGAGGGGCTCTATGGCTACACCTTC; CDR3aa: CASSVAEGLYGYTF
j_gene: TRBJ1-3; d_gene: .; abundance: many; v_gene: TRBV5-1; CDR3nt: TGCGCCAGCAGCTTGGGAGGGAGCGGAAACACCATATATTTT; CDR3aa: CASSLGGSGNTIYF
j_gene: TRBJ1-4; d_gene: .; abundance: .; v_gene: TRBV5-4; CDR3nt: TGTGCCAGCAGCTTGGGCCAGAATGAAAAACTGTTTTTT; CDR3aa: CASSLGQNEKLFF
j_gene: TRBJ1-4; d_gene: .; abundance: many; v_gene: TRBV7-2; CDR3nt: TGTGCCAGCAGCCGGGATCGTAATGAAAAACTGTTTTTT; CDR3aa: CASSRDRNEKLFF
j_gene: TRBJ2-3; d_gene: .; abundance: few; v_gene: TRBV5-1; CDR3nt: TGCGCCAGCAGACCACGACCTGGACCCACAGATACGCAGTATTTT; CDR3aa: CASRPRPGPTDTQYF
j_gene: TRBJ2-3; d_gene: .; abundance: many; v_gene: TRBV5-8; CDR3nt: TGTGCCAGCAGCTCCCCCGACAGATTCAGCACAGATACGCAGTATTTT; CDR3aa: CASSSPDRFSTDTQYF
j_gene: TRBJ2-5; d_gene: TRBD1; abundance: many; v_gene: TRBV5-1; CDR3nt: TGCGCCAGCAGCCCATACTTAGGGGGCGCGGAAAAAGAGACCCAGTACTTC; CDR3aa: CASSPYLGGAEKETQYF
j_gene: TRBJ1-2; d_gene: .; abundance: few; v_gene: TRBV29-1; CDR3nt: TGCAGCGTTGAAGAGCGGGGTGGCTACACCTTC; CDR3aa: CSVEERGGYTF
j_gene: TRBJ1-1; d_gene: .; abundance: .; v_gene: TRBV11-2; CDR3nt: TGTGCCAGCAGCTCTGGACACGCGACTTTGAACACTGAAGCTTTCTTT; CDR3aa: CASSSGHATLNTEAFF
j_gene: TRBJ2-4; d_gene: .; abundance: few; v_gene: TRBV2; CDR3nt: TGTGCCAGCAGGGGCGCAAACATTCAGTACTTC; CDR3aa: CASRGANIQYF
j_gene: TRBJ2-3; d_gene: TRBD2; abundance: many; v_gene: TRBV12-3/TRBV12-4; CDR3nt: TGTGCCAGCAGTTTGCGGGGGACGCAGTATTTT; CDR3aa: CASSLRGTQYF
j_gene: TRBJ2-3; d_gene: .; abundance: once; v_gene: TRBV7-9; CDR3nt: TGTGCCACTCCCCGGGGAGCGGAAGGGGATACGCAGTATTTT; CDR3aa: CATPRGAEGDTQYF
j_gene: TRBJ2-3; d_gene: .; abundance: few; v_gene: TRBV27; CDR3nt: TGTGCCAGCAATTCTTGGGGTGTTACAGATACGCAGTATTTT; CDR3aa: CASNSWGVTDTQYF
j_gene: TRBJ2-5; d_gene: .; abundance: .; v_gene: TRBV9; CDR3nt: TGTGCCAGCAGCGTAGCTGGGGACTCAGAGACCCAGTACTTC; CDR3aa: CASSVAGDSETQYF
j_gene: TRBJ1-2; d_gene: .; abundance: many; v_gene: TRBV5-1; CDR3nt: TGCGCCAGCAGCTACGGAGGGAACTATGGCTACACCTTC; CDR3aa: CASSYGGNYGYTF
j_gene: TRBJ2-3; d_gene: TRBD1; abundance: few; v_gene: TRBV4-3; CDR3nt: TGCGCCAGCAGCCCGGCGGACAGGGGGGATACGCAGTATTTT; CDR3aa: CASSPADRGDTQYF
j_gene: TRBJ1-2; d_gene: .; abundance: few; v_gene: TRBV5-1; CDR3nt: TGCGCCAGCAGCTTTGATTCGCTTTACTATGGCTACACCTTC; CDR3aa: CASSFDSLYYGYTF
j_gene: TRBJ2-5; d_gene: TRBD2; abundance: few; v_gene: TRBV7-2; CDR3nt: TGTGCCAGCAGCCAAGGACTAGGGAGACAAGAGACCCAGTACTTC; CDR3aa: CASSQGLGRQETQYF
j_gene: TRBJ1-1; d_gene: .; abundance: few; v_gene: TRBV27; CDR3nt: TGTGCCAGCAGTTCTGGCAGGCGAACTCAAGCTTTCTTT; CDR3aa: CASSSGRRTQAFF
j_gene: TRBJ2-5; d_gene: .; abundance: .; v_gene: TRBV6-2/TRBV6-3; CDR3nt: TGTGCCAGCAGTTACGCAGGAGTCCAGGAGACCCAGTACTTC; CDR3aa: CASSYAGVQETQYF
j_gene: TRBJ2-7; d_gene: .; abundance: .; v_gene: TRBV12-3/TRBV12-4; CDR3nt: TGTGCCAGCAGCCCATTAGTGGTGCCCTCCTACGAGCAGTACTTC; CDR3aa: CASSPLVVPSYEQYF
j_gene: TRBJ2-4; d_gene: .; abundance: .; v_gene: TRBV7-9; CDR3nt: TGTGCCAGCAGCCCCAAGGGGGATATCAAAAACATTCAGTACTTC; CDR3aa: CASSPKGDIKNIQYF
j_gene: TRBJ2-3; d_gene: .; abundance: .; v_gene: TRBV18; CDR3nt: TGTACCAGCTCACCGGACAGCACAGATACGCAGTATTTT; CDR3aa: CTSSPDSTDTQYF
j_gene: TRBJ2-3; d_gene: .; abundance: many; v_gene: TRBV12-3/TRBV12-4; CDR3nt: TGTGCCAGCAGTCCCGGGGTGAGCACAGATACGCAGTATTTT; CDR3aa: CASSPGVSTDTQYF
j_gene: TRBJ2-2; d_gene: TRBD2; abundance: few; v_gene: TRBV20-1; CDR3nt: TGCAGTGCGAGTCCAGCGGGGGTGCCGGGGGAGCTGTTTTTT; CDR3aa: CSASPAGVPGELFF
j_gene: TRBJ1-5; d_gene: .; abundance: .; v_gene: TRBV3-1; CDR3nt: TGTGCCAGCAGCCAAGACGGGGACCTGGAAAATCAGCCCCAGCATTTT; CDR3aa: CASSQDGDLENQPQHF
j_gene: TRBJ2-7; d_gene: .; abundance: many; v_gene: TRBV5-1; CDR3nt: TGCGCCAGCAGCTTGGATCCGAGCTCCTACGAGCAGTACTTC; CDR3aa: CASSLDPSSYEQYF
j_gene: TRBJ2-7; d_gene: .; abundance: .; v_gene: TRBV7-9; CDR3nt: TGTGCCAGCAGCCTCTCACCGACAGCCTCCTACGAGCAGTACTTC; CDR3aa: CASSLSPTASYEQYF
j_gene: TRBJ2-6; d_gene: .; abundance: many; v_gene: TRBV20-1; CDR3nt: TGCGTGGGAAGCTCTGGGGCCAACGTCCTGACTTTC; CDR3aa: CVGSSGANVLTF
j_gene: TRBJ2-2; d_gene: .; abundance: few; v_gene: TRBV24-1; CDR3nt: TGTGCCACCAGTGATTCGAAACCCACGAACACCGGGGAGCTGTTTTTT; CDR3aa: CATSDSKPTNTGELFF
j_gene: TRBJ2-2; d_gene: .; abundance: few; v_gene: TRBV20-1; CDR3nt: TGCAGTGCTTCCGACCTTTCGAACACCGGGGAGCTGTTTTTT; CDR3aa: CSASDLSNTGELFF
j_gene: TRBJ1-4; d_gene: .; abundance: few; v_gene: TRBV4-3; CDR3nt: TGCGCCAGCAGCCAAGACACAACTAATGAAAAACTGTTTTTT; CDR3aa: CASSQDTTNEKLFF
j_gene: TRBJ2-3; d_gene: TRBD2; abundance: few; v_gene: TRBV12-3/TRBV12-4; CDR3nt: TGTGCCAGCAGTTTAGGTGGCGGGGGGAACACAGATACGCAGTATTTT; CDR3aa: CASSLGGGGNTDTQYF